These 31 T cell receptor beta chains were all obtained from the same sample, sequenced in a study of cytomegalovirus exposure and HLA in healthy donors. PCR primers comprised 60 Vbeta and 13 Jbeta primers. Sequencing was performed with immunoSEQ multiplex PCR; in TCRdb, only in-frame clones are kept and a portion is missing. Among around 150,000 clones listed, under 75% were seen once. Input material: PBMCs. These receptors all come from a man aged 35 to 55 in good health and CMV-seropositive.

The rearrangement links TRBV27 to TRBJ2-3; 7 nucleotides match TRBD2. Germline values: CDR1 MNHEY, CDR2 SMNVEV (reference sequence). Germline trimming cut 1 base from V and 1 base from J; bases unmatched to any gene: 5. This CDR3 has 16 residues. In DNA form, the CDR3 reads TGTGCCAGCAGTTTATGGCGGGGGACGGGCACAGATACGCAGTATTTT. It yields the protein CASSLWRGTGTDTQYF.

The chain combines TRBV6-6 with TRBJ2-3; tentative D call: TRBD1 (6 bases). The CDR3 loop spans 15 amino acids. Looked up from germline, CDR1 is MNHNY and CDR2 is SVGAGI (reference sequence). V lost 6 bases, J lost 0 bases, and 13 bases lay in between. The chain's CDR3 is CASSYRTASTDTQYF. CDR3 in DNA: TGTGCCAGCAGCTACCGGACAGCTAGCACAGATACGCAGTATTTT.

This clone turned up a few times. The chain joins TRBV25-1 to TRBJ1-2, with D uncertain. Trimming cost V 4 bases and J 4 bases, with 16 bases left between them. This CDR3 region has 15 residues. The germline V gene encodes CDR1 MGHDK and CDR2 SYGVNS. CDR3 protein: CASSGRAGDAYGYTF. Written as DNA, the CDR3 is TGTGCCAGCAGTGGGCGGGCAGGCGATGCCTATGGCTACACCTTC.

This clone was seen just once. The chain uses TRBV2 and TRBJ2-1; D might be TRBD2 (5 bases). The CDR3 contains 13 residues. Trimming left V 6 bases short and J 1 base short, with 7 bases between. The germline V gene has CDR1 SNHLY and CDR2 FYNNEI. The CDR3: CASRADSYNEQFF. CDR3 nucleotide sequence: TGTGCCAGCAGAGCGGATTCCTACAATGAGCAGTTCTTC. Together with reference TRBV2 and TRBJ2-1, the CDR3 gives the full variable domain: EPEVTQTPSHQVTQMGQEVILRCVPISNHLYFYWYRQILGQKVEFLVSFYNNEISEKSEIFDDQFSVERPDGSNFTLKIRSTKLEDSAMYFCASRADSYNEQFFGPGTRLTVL.

The J gene is TRBJ2-3, the V gene TRBV5-4; D might be TRBD1 (5 bases). V gave up 1 base and J gave up 2 bases, with 17 bases separating them. Germline V gives CDR1 SGHNT, CDR2 YYREEE (reference sequence). The CDR3 runs to 17 residues. The CDR3 loop is CASSLFTGWINTDTQYF. The DNA for the CDR3 is TGTGCCAGCAGCTTGTTCACAGGTTGGATAAACACAGATACGCAGTATTTT. Looking up the rest from reference TRBV5-4 and TRBJ2-3 gives the full variable domain: ETGVTQSPTHLIKTRGQQVTLRCSSQSGHNTVSWYQQALGQGPQFIFQYYREEENGRGNFPPRFSGLQFPNYSSELNVNALELDDSALYLCASSLFTGWINTDTQYFGPGTRLTVL.

J is TRBJ1-3 and V is TRBV6-1; D might be TRBD1 (6 bases). This CDR3 is 14 amino acids long. Per the germline V gene, CDR1 is MNHNS and CDR2 is SASEGT. V lost 2 bases, J lost 5 bases, and 10 bases lay in between. CDR3: CASSEPTGRNTIYF. CDR3 nucleotide sequence: TGTGCCAGCAGTGAACCCACAGGGCGAAACACCATATATTTT.

V and J are TRBV9 and TRBJ1-2, with 7 bases matching TRBD1. With V trimmed by 4 bases and J by 4 bases, 10 bases remained unmatched. CDR3 length equals 15 residues. Germline lookup yields CDR1 SGDLS and CDR2 YYNGEE. Here the CDR3 DNA reads TGTGCCAGCAGCCTACGCCGGGACAGCAGCTATGGCTACACCTTC. This sequence encodes CASSLRRDSSYGYTF.

This clone was seen only once. The genes are TRBV7-9 and TRBJ2-7, with D possibly being TRBD2 (6 bases). CDR3 length equals 11 residues. The V gene's germline CDR1 is SEHNR and CDR2 FQNEAQ (reference sequence). Trimming removed 10 bases at V and 3 bases at J, with 10 bases between. In DNA, the CDR3 is TGTGCCATTGAGGGAGGCTACGAGCAGTACTTC. As protein: CAIEGGYEQYF.

The CDR3 is CASSQSRTNGGNTIYF. The CDR3 DNA reads TGCGCCAGCAGCCAATCCCGAACGAACGGTGGAAACACCATATATTTT. The V and J genes are TRBV4-1 and TRBJ1-3; unclear D gene. Trimming took off 2 bases at V and 3 bases at J, with 14 bases between the two ends. The CDR3 sequence is 16 residues long. Germline V gene data show CDR1 as MGHRA and CDR2 as YSYEKL.

The chain joins TRBV18 to TRBJ1-5, with TRBD1 matching over 10 bases. Germline CDR1 and CDR2: KGHSH and LQKENI. V trimming: 4 bases; J trimming: 2 bases; junction bases outside the gene matches: 5. The CDR3 covers 16 residues. The CDR3 is CASSRSGTGGNQPQHF. CDR3 sequence (DNA): TGTGCCAGCTCACGATCCGGGACAGGGGGCAATCAGCCCCAGCATTTT.

This clone was counted between two and nine times. The V and J genes are TRBV5-1 and TRBJ2-5; TRBD1 matches at 8 bases. This CDR3 has 15 amino acids. Looked up from germline, CDR1 is SGHRS and CDR2 is YFSETQ. Trimming cost V 5 bases and J 4 bases; bases outside gene matches: 10. The CDR3 here is CASRGTGGTGETQYF. The CDR3 region has the DNA TGCGCCAGCAGGGGGACTGGAGGGACAGGAGAGACCCAGTACTTC.

The chain uses TRBV5-1 and TRBJ2-5; a weak D match, TRBD2 (6 bases). CDR1 and CDR2 from the germline V gene are SGHRS and YFSETQ. This CDR3 spans 12 amino acids. The ends were cut back, 5 bases at V and 2 bases at J, with 7 bases in the middle. The CDR3: CASSRGQETQYF. The CDR3 region has the DNA TGCGCCAGCAGTCGGGGGCAAGAGACCCAGTACTTC.

The CDR3 reads CAQNEGGRTGANVLTF. DNA for the CDR3: TGTGCCCAAAACGAGGGCGGGAGGACTGGGGCCAACGTCCTGACTTTC. The chain has TRBV7-9 and TRBJ2-6; 8 bases are a match to TRBD2. With 11 bases clipped from V and 2 bases from J, the junction kept 11 bases outside the gene matches. The CDR3 consists of 16 residues. The V gene's germline CDR1 is SEHNR and CDR2 FQNEAQ (reference sequence).

The chain recombines TRBV6-5 with TRBJ1-2; 8 bases line up with TRBD1. This CDR3 has 14 residues. The germline CDR1 and CDR2 sequences are MNHEY and SVGAGI. After removal of 5 bases from V and 8 bases from J, the junction contained 10 bases not matched to a gene. The CDR3 is CASSAHRGRWGYTF. CDR3 DNA: TGTGCCAGCAGTGCCCACAGGGGGAGGTGGGGCTACACCTTC.

This chain connects TRBV6-1 to TRBJ1-2, with D perhaps matching TRBD1 (6 bases). CDR1 is MNHNS and CDR2 is SASEGT in the germline V gene. The CDR3 extends over 12 amino acids. The V end was cut by 7 bases, the J end by 5 bases, with 11 bases between. In DNA form, the CDR3 reads TGTGCCAGCAATAGACAGGCGTATGGCTACACCTTC. Encoded protein: CASNRQAYGYTF.

Only one count was recorded for this clone. The chain recombines TRBV7-9 with TRBJ1-4, with 10 bases aligning to TRBD1. J was trimmed by 7 bases and V by 4 bases; bases with no gene match: 6. Germline V gene sequence: CDR1 SEHNR, CDR2 FQNEAQ (reference sequence). The CDR3 sequence is 15 residues long. DNA of the CDR3: TGTGCCAGCAGCTCCATCAGGACAGGGGGTGAAAAACTGTTTTTT. Translation: CASSSIRTGGEKLFF.

This sequence joins TRBV27 and TRBJ1-6, with D possibly TRBD1 on 6 matching bases. From germline, CDR1 is MNHEY and CDR2 SMNVEV (reference sequence). Trimming stripped 5 bases from V and 0 bases from J, with 11 bases between. This CDR3 has 16 amino acids. This CDR3 is CASSRQASSYNSPLHF. The CDR3 region has the DNA TGTGCCAGCAGTAGACAGGCGAGCTCCTATAATTCACCCCTCCACTTT.

Worth noting for this clone: The final CDR3 position lacks the conserved phenylalanine or tryptophan, pointing to a likely read error. J is TRBJ1-3 and V is TRBV6-5; the D gene is possibly TRBD1 (5 bases). CDR1 is MNHEY and CDR2 is SVGAGI in the germline V gene. The CDR3 is 14 amino acids. Trimming cost V 2 bases and J 0 bases, with 5 bases left between them. This chain's CDR3 is CASSYRGSGNTIYL. CDR3 bases: TGTGCCAGCAGTTACAGGGGCTCTGGAAACACCATATATCTT.

This clone came up a few times. V gene TRBV7-2 combines with J gene TRBJ2-1; TRBD2 agrees at 8 bases. Germline loops: CDR1 SGHTA, CDR2 FQGNSA. The CDR3 sequence is 16 residues long. Trimming at V came to 0 bases and at J to 7 bases, leaving 8 bases not matched to a gene. The CDR3 here is CASSLALGLGENEQFF. CDR3 nucleotide sequence: TGTGCCAGCAGCTTAGCTTTGGGACTAGGGGAGAATGAGCAGTTCTTC. Full variable domain (rest looked up from reference TRBV7-2 and TRBJ2-1): GAGVSQSPSNKVTEKGKDVELRCDPISGHTALYWYRQSLGQGLEFLIYFQGNSAPDKSGLPSDRFSAERTGGSVSTLTIQRTQQEDSAVYLCASSLALGLGENEQFFGPGTRLTVL.

This clone was seen more than once but under ten times. The V and J genes are TRBV5-4 and TRBJ2-7; D is unclear. This CDR3 region has 13 residues. The germline gives CDR1 SGHNT, CDR2 YYREEE (reference sequence). The ends were cut back, 0 bases at V and 6 bases at J, with 10 bases in the middle. CDR3 DNA: TGTGCCAGCAGCTTGGACACCGCAGGCGAGCAGTACTTC. It yields the protein CASSLDTAGEQYF.

V usage is TRBV19 and J usage is TRBJ2-7; D might be TRBD1 (5 bases). Trimming took off 5 bases at V and 3 bases at J, with 8 bases between the two ends. Looked up from germline, CDR1 is LNHDA and CDR2 is SQIVND (reference sequence). The CDR3 sequence is 12 residues long. CDR3 nucleotides: TGTGCCAGTAGTGGTACAGGCTACGAGCAGTACTTC. Its translation is CASSGTGYEQYF.

CDR3 loop: CASSQTPGQGRRSNQPQHF. The CDR3 nucleotides are TGCGCCAGCAGCCAAACCCCGGGACAGGGGAGAAGGAGCAATCAGCCCCAGCATTTT. The J gene is TRBJ1-5, the V gene TRBV4-1, with TRBD1 matching 10 bases. This CDR3 contains 19 residues. The junction had 11 bases not matched to a gene; V was cut back by 2 bases and J by 1 base. The germline V gene encodes CDR1 MGHRA and CDR2 YSYEKL.

The genes are TRBV9 and TRBJ2-1; TRBD1 matches at 9 bases. The V segment lost 0 bases and the J segment 7 bases; nucleotides outside the gene matches: 5. Germline V gene lookup returns CDR1 SGDLS and CDR2 YYNGEE. The CDR3 contains 15 residues. DNA of the CDR3: TGTGCCAGCAGCGTAGTGGGGACAGGGAATAATGAGCAGTTCTTC. This codes for CASSVVGTGNNEQFF.

This clone was seen more than once but under ten times. This chain uses TRBV6-5 with TRBJ1-5, with 8 bases aligning to TRBD1. The germline gives CDR1 MNHEY, CDR2 SVGAGI. J was trimmed by 9 bases and V by 0 bases; bases with no gene match: 4. This CDR3 is built from 14 residues. The CDR3 spells CASSYSGTGGPQHF. For the CDR3, the DNA is TGTGCCAGCAGTTACTCTGGGACAGGTGGGCCCCAGCATTTT.

J is TRBJ2-5 and V is TRBV4-3; possibly TRBD1 for D (5 bases). From germline, CDR1 is LGHNA and CDR2 YSLEER. V dropped 0 bases and J dropped 5 bases, with 7 bases sitting between them. CDR3 size: 13 residues. CDR3 protein: CASSQDRVETQYF. Here the CDR3 DNA reads TGCGCCAGCAGCCAAGACAGGGTGGAGACCCAGTACTTC.

The chain couples TRBV6-4 to TRBJ2-1; possibly TRBD1 for D (6 bases). CDR3 length: 18 residues. Germline V CDR1 and CDR2: MRHNA, SNTAGT. The CDR3 nucleotides are TGTACCCCCTTATGTCCAGTGAGATTAGGGGACAACTACAATGAGCAGTTCTTC. Translating gives CTPLCPVRLGDNYNEQFF.

The rearrangement uses TRBV18 and TRBJ2-3; 7 bases match TRBD1. J lost 1 base, V lost 7 bases, and 8 bases had no gene match. CDR1 KGHSH and CDR2 LQKENI come from the germline V gene. This CDR3 comprises 15 residues. The CDR3 here is CASLEGARGTDTQYF. Written as DNA, the CDR3 is TGTGCCAGCTTAGAGGGGGCGCGCGGCACAGATACGCAGTATTTT.

V gene TRBV29-1 combines with J gene TRBJ2-7; perhaps TRBD1 as D (6 bases). The CDR3 contains 15 residues. The V and J ends lost 0 bases and 3 bases respectively, with 15 bases between them. Germline-derived CDR1 and CDR2 are SQVTM and ANQGSEA. For the CDR3, the DNA is TGCAGCGTTGAAGACCGAGGGGGAGAGGGCTACGAGCAGTACTTC. Translation: CSVEDRGGEGYEQYF.

This clone is a singleton in its sample. The rearrangement uses TRBV5-4 and TRBJ1-2; D may be TRBD1 (5 bases). CDR1 and CDR2 (germline): SGHNT, YYREEE (reference sequence). Trimming took off 3 bases at V and 3 bases at J, with 9 bases between the two ends. This CDR3 has 13 amino acids. The CDR3 spells CASSSQGDYGYTF. CDR3 sequence (DNA): TGTGCCAGCAGCTCCCAAGGGGACTATGGCTACACCTTC.

The V and J genes are TRBV5-4 and TRBJ2-7; 8 positions agree with TRBD2. The germline gives CDR1 SGHNT, CDR2 YYREEE (reference sequence). The CDR3 extends over 15 amino acids. After removal of 5 bases from V and 0 bases from J, the junction contained 7 bases not matched to a gene. The CDR3 protein is CASSPKRESSYEQYF. Written as DNA, the CDR3 is TGTGCCAGCAGTCCCAAGCGGGAGAGCTCCTACGAGCAGTACTTC.

This clone was found a few times. Because the CDR3's place on the DNA is in doubt, the DNA is left out and the CDR3 is given as listed by TCRdb. V and J are TRBV5-1 and TRBJ1-4. Germline V gene sequence: CDR1 SGHRS, CDR2 YFSETQ. Inclusive of both ends, the CDR3 amounts to 15 amino acids. The chain's CDR3 is CASSFGPGKSEKLFF.